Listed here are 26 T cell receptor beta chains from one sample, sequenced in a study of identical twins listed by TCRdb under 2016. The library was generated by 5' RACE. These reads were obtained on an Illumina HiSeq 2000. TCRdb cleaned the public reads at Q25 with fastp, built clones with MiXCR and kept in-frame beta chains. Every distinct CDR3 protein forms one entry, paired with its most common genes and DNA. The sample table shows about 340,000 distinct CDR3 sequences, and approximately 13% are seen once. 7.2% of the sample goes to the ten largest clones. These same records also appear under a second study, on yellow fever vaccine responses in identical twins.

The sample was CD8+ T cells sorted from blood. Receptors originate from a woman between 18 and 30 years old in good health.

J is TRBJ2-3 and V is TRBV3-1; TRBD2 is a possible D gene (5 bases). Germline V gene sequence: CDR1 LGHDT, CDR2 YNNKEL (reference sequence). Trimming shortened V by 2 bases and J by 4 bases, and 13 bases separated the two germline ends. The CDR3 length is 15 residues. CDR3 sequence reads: CASSQIGLEADTQYF. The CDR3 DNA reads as TGTGCCAGCAGCCAAATCGGATTGGAGGCAGATACGCAGTATTTT.

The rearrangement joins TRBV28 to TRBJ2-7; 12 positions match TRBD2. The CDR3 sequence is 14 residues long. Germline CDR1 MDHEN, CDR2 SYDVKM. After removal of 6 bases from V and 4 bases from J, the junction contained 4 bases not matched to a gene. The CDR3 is CASREGLAGYEQYF. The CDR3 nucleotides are TGTGCCAGCAGGGAAGGACTAGCGGGGTACGAGCAGTACTTC. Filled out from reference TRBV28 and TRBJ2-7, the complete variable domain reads DVKVTQSSRYLVKRTGEKVFLECVQDMDHENMFWYRQDPGLGLRLIYFSYDVKMKEKGDIPEGYSVSREKKERFSLILESASTNQTSMYLCASREGLAGYEQYFGPGTRLTVT.

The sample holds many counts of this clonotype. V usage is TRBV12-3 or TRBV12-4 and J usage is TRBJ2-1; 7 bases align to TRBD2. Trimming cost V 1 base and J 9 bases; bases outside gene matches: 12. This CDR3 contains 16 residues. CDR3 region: CASSLEGGRARFEQFF. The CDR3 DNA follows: TGTGCCAGCAGTTTAGAAGGTGGGAGGGCCCGCTTTGAGCAGTTCTTC.

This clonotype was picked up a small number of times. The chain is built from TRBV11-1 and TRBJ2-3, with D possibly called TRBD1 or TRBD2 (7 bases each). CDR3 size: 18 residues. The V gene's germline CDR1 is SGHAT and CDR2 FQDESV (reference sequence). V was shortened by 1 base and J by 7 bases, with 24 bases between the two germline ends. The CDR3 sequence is CASSLGAQGGPHRHTQYF. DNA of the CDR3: TGTGCCAGCAGCTTAGGGGCCCAGGGGGGGCCCCACAGGCATACGCAGTATTTT. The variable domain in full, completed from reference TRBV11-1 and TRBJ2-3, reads EAEVAQSPRYKITEKSQAVAFWCDPISGHATLYWYRQILGQGPELLVQFQDESVVDDSQLPKDRFSAERLKGVDSTLKIQPAELGDSAMYLCASSLGAQGGPHRHTQYFGPGTRLTVL.

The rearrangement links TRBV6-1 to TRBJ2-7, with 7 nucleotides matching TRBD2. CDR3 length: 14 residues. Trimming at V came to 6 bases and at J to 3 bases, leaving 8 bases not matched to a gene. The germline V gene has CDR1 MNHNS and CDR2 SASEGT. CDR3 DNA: TGTGCCAGCAGGAGGAGACTAGCCATCTACGAGCAGTACTTC. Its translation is CASRRRLAIYEQYF.

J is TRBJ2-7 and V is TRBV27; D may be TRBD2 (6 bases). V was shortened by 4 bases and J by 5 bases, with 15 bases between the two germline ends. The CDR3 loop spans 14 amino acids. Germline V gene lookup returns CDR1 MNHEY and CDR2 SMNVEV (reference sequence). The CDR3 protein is CASSSGLSPDEQYF. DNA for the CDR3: TGTGCCAGCAGTTCCGGACTATCGCCTGACGAGCAGTACTTC.

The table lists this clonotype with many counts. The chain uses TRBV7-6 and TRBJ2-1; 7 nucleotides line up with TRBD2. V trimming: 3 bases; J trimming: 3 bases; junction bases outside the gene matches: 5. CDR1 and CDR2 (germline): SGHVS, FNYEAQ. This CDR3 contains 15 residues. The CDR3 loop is CASSFSLAVYNEQFF. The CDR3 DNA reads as TGTGCCAGCAGCTTTTCGCTAGCGGTCTACAATGAGCAGTTCTTC.

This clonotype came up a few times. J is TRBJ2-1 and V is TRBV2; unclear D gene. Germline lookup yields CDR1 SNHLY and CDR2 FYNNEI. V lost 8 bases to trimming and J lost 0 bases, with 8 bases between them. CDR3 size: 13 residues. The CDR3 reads CASLTSSYNEQFF. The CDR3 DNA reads TGTGCCAGCTTGACAAGCTCCTACAATGAGCAGTTCTTC.

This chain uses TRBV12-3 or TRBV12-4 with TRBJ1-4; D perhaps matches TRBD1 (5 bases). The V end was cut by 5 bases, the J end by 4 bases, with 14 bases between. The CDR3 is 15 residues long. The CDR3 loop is CASSGEWGDNEKLFF. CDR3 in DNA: TGTGCCAGCAGTGGGGAATGGGGGGATAATGAAAAACTGTTTTTT.

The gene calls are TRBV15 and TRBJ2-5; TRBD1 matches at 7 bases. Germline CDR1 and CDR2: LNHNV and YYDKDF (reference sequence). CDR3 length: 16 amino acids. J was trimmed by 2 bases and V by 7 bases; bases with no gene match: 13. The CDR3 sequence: CATTEIQDRVQETQYF. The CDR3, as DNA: TGTGCCACCACCGAGATCCAAGACAGGGTTCAAGAGACCCAGTACTTC.

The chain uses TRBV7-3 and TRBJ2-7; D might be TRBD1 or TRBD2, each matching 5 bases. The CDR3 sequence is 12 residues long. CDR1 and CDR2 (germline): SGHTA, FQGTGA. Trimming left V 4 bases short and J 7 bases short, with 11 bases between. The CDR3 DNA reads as TGTGCCAGCAGCTCCCATGAGGGGGAGCAGTACTTC. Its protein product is CASSSHEGEQYF.

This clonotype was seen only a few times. The CDR3 region has the DNA TGTGCCAGCAGCTCAGACAGGGTTGGTTGGACTGAAGCTTTCTTT. Translating it yields CASSSDRVGWTEAFF. The chain employs TRBV13 and TRBJ1-1; 7 nucleotides align to TRBD1. V dropped 4 bases and J dropped 5; count of bases not matched to a gene: 10. CDR3 length equals 15 residues. The germline V gene encodes CDR1 PRHDT and CDR2 FYEKMQ (reference sequence).

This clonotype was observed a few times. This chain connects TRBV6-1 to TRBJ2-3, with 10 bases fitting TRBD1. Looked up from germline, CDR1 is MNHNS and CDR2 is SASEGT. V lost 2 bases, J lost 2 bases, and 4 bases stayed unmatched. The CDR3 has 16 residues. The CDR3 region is CASSEMDRGFTDTQYF. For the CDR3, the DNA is TGTGCCAGCAGTGAAATGGACAGGGGGTTCACAGATACGCAGTATTTT.

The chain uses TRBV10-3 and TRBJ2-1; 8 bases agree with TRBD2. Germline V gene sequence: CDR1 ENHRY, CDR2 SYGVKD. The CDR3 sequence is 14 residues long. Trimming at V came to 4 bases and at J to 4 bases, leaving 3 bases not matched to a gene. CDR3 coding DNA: TGTGCCATCAGTGGAGTAGCGGGATACAATGAGCAGTTCTTC. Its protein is CAISGVAGYNEQFF.

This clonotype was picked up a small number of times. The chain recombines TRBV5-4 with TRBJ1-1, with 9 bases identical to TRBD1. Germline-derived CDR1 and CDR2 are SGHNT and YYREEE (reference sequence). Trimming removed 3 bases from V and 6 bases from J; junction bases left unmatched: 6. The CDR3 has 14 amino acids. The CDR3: CASSSPDRGSEAFF. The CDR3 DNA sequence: TGTGCCAGCAGCTCCCCGGACAGGGGCTCTGAAGCTTTCTTT.

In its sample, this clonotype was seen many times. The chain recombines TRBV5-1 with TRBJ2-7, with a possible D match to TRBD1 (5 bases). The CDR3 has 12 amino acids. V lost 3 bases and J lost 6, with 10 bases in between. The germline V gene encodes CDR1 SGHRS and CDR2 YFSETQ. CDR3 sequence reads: CASSSDSPEQYF. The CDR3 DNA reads TGCGCCAGCAGCTCCGACAGCCCCGAGCAGTACTTC. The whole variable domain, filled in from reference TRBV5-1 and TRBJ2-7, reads KAGVTQTPRYLIKTRGQQVTLSCSPISGHRSVSWYQQTPGQGLQFLFEYFSETQRNKGNFPGRFSGRQFSNSRSEMNVSTLELGDSALYLCASSSDSPEQYFGPGTRLTVT.

The CDR3 DNA follows: TGTGCCAGCAGTAACCGGGACCACGAGCAGTACTTC. Translation gives CASSNRDHEQYF. The genes are TRBV5-5 and TRBJ2-7; D may be TRBD1 or TRBD2 (5 bases each). The CDR3 extends over 12 amino acids. Germline V lookup: CDR1 SGHKS, CDR2 YYEKEE (reference sequence). V was trimmed by 5 bases and J by 5 bases, leaving 11 bases between them. Combining the CDR3 with reference TRBV5-5 and TRBJ2-7 gives the whole variable domain DAGVTQSPTHLIKTRGQQVTLRCSPISGHKSVSWYQQVLGQGPQFIFQYYEKEERGRGNFPDRFSARQFPNYSSELNVNALLLGDSALYLCASSNRDHEQYFGPGTRLTVT.

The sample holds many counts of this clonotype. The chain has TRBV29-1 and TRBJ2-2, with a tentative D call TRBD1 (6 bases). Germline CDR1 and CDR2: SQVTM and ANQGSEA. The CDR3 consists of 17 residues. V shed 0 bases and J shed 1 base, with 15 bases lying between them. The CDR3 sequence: CSVEDLAGTLNTGELFF. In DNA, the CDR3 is TGCAGCGTTGAAGACCTCGCCGGGACACTGAACACCGGGGAGCTGTTTTTT.

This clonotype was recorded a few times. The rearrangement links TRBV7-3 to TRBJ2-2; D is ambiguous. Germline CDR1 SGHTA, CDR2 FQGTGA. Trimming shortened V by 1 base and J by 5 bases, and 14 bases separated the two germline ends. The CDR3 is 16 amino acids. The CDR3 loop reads CASSLKSRDGTGELFF. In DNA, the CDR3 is TGTGCCAGCAGCTTAAAGTCAAGGGATGGGACCGGGGAGCTGTTTTTT.

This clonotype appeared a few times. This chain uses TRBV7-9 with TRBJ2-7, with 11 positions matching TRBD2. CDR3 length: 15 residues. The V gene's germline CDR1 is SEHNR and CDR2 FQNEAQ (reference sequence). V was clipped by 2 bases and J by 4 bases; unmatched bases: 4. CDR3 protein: CASSLTSGRGYEQYF. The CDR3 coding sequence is TGTGCCAGCAGCTTAACTAGCGGGAGAGGGTACGAGCAGTACTTC. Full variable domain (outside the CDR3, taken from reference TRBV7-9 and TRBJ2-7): DTGVSQNPRHKITKRGQNVTFRCDPISEHNRLYWYRQTLGQGPEFLTYFQNEAQLEKSRLLSDRFSAERPKGSFSTLEIQRTEQGDSAMYLCASSLTSGRGYEQYFGPGTRLTVT.

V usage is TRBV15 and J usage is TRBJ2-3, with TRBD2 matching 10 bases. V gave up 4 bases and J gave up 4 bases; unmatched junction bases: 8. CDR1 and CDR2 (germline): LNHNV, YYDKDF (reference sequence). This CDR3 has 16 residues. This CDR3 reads CATSIPGLALSDTQYF. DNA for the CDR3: TGTGCCACCAGCATTCCGGGACTAGCGCTATCAGATACGCAGTATTTT.

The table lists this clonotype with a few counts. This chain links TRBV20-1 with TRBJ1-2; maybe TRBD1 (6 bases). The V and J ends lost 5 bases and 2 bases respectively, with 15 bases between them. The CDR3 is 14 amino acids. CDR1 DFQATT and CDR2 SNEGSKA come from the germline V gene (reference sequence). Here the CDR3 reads CSAGAMGGNYGYTF. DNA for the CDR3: TGCAGTGCTGGGGCAATGGGGGGCAACTATGGCTACACCTTC.

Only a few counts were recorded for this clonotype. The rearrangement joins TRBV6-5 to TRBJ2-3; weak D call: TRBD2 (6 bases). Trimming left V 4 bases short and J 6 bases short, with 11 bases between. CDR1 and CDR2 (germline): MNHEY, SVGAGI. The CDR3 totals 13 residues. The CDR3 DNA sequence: TGTGCCAGCAGTTTGGGACTCCCGGATACGCAGTATTTT. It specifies CASSLGLPDTQYF.

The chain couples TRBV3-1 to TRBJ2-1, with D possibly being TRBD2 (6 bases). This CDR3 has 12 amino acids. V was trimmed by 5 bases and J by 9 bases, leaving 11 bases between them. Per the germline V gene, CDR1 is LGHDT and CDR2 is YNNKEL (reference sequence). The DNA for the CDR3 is TGTGCCAGCAGCGAAGGGACTCGTGAGCAGTTCTTC. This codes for CASSEGTREQFF.

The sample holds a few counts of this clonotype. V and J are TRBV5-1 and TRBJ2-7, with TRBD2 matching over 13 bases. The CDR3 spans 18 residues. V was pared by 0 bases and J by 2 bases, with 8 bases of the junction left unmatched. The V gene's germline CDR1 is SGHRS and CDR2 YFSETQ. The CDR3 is CASSLAEGLAGPPYEQYF. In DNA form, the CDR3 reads TGCGCCAGCAGCTTGGCCGAGGGACTAGCGGGGCCCCCCTACGAGCAGTACTTC. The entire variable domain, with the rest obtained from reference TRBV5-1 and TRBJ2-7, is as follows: KAGVTQTPRYLIKTRGQQVTLSCSPISGHRSVSWYQQTPGQGLQFLFEYFSETQRNKGNFPGRFSGRQFSNSRSEMNVSTLELGDSALYLCASSLAEGLAGPPYEQYFGPGTRLTVT.

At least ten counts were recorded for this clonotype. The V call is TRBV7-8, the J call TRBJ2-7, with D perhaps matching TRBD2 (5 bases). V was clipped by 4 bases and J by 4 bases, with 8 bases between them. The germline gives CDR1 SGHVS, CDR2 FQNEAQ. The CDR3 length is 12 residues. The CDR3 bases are TGTGCCAGCAGCTACGGGGATTACGAGCAGTACGTC. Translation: CASSYGDYEQYV.